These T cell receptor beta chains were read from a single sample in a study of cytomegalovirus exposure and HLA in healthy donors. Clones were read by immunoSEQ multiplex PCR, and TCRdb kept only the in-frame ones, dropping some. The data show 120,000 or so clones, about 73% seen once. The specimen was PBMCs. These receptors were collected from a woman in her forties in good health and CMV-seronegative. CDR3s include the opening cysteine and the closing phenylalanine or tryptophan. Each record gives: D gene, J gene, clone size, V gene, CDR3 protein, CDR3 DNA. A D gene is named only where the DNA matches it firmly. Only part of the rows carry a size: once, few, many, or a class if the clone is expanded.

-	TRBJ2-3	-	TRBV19	CASSNRLVSWVLDTQYF	TGTGCCAGTAGTAACCGACTAGTTTCGTGGGTCCTAGATACGCAGTATTTT
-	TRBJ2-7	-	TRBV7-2	CASSLGVARQEEQYF	TGTGCCAGCAGCTTAGGTGTCGCTAGACAGGAAGAGCAGTACTTC
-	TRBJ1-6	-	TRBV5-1	CASSLPGADSPLHF	TGCGCCAGCAGCTTGCCAGGGGCGGATTCACCCCTCCACTTT
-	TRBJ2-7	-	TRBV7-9	CASSPHQASYEQYF	TGTGCCAGCAGCCCCCATCAGGCCTCCTACGAGCAGTACTTC
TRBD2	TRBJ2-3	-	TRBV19	CASSISGGRTDTQYF	TGTGCCAGTAGTATTTCTGGCGGGAGGACAGATACGCAGTATTTT
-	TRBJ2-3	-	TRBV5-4	CASSLALGEGTQYF	TGTGCCAGCAGCTTGGCCCTAGGCGAGGGCACGCAGTATTTT
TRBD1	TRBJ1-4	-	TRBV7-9	CSSSQDRGGEKLFF	TGTTCCAGCAGCCAGGACAGGGGTGGTGAAAAACTGTTTTTT
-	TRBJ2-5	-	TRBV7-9	CAAAGVLETQYF	TGTGCCGCGGCAGGGGTCTTAGAGACCCAGTACTTC
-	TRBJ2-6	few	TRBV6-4	CASSGGLGANGLTF	TGTGCCAGCAGTGGGGGGCTAGGAGCCAACGGCCTGACTTTC
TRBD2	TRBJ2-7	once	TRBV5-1	CASSPGGTSAHYEQYF	TGCGCCAGCAGCCCAGGGGGGACTAGCGCTCACTACGAGCAGTACTTC
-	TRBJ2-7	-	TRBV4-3	CASSQALVRYEQYF	TGCGCCAGCAGCCAAGCACTAGTACGCTACGAGCAGTACTTC
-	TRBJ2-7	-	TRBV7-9	CSSSLTESPFSYEQYF	TGTTCCAGCAGCTTAACGGAGAGCCCTTTCTCCTACGAGCAGTACTTC
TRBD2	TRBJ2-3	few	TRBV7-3	CASSLQGLADTQYF	TGTGCCAGCAGCTTACAGGGACTAGCCGATACGCAGTATTTT
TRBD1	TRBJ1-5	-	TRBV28	CASSLEGGNRPQHF	TGTGCCAGCAGTTTAGAAGGGGGCAATCGGCCCCAGCATTTT
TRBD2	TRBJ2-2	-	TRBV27	CASSPGLAGYTGELFF	TGTGCCAGCAGCCCCGGTCTAGCGGGATACACCGGGGAGCTGTTTTTT
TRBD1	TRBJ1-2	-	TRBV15	CATSGGTGINYGYTF	TGTGCCACCAGCGGCGGGACAGGGATCAACTATGGCTACACCTTC
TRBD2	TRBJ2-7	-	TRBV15	CATSREVSGIGTEYEQYF	TGTGCCACCAGCAGAGAAGTTAGCGGGATCGGAACCGAATACGAGCAGTACTTC
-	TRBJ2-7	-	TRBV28	CASTAVGAGVYEQYF	TGTGCCAGCACCGCGGTGGGGGCGGGAGTCTACGAGCAGTACTTC
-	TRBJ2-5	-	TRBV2	CASSWTKETQYF	TGTGCCAGCAGTTGGACAAAAGAGACCCAGTACTTC
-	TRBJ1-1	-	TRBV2	CASSEARGREAFF	TGTGCCAGCAGTGAAGCCAGGGGTCGTGAAGCTTTCTTT
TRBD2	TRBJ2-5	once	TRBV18	CASSSRGRSQETQYF	TGTGCCAGCTCATCGCGGGGGAGGTCCCAAGAGACCCAGTACTTC
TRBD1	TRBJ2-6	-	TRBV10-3	CAISPTGGGSGANVLTF	TGTGCCATCAGCCCGACAGGGGGAGGCTCTGGGGCCAACGTCCTGACTTTC
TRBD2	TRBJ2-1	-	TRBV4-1	CASSLTGTSGNEQFF	TGCGCCAGCAGCCTCACCGGGACTAGCGGCAATGAGCAGTTCTTC
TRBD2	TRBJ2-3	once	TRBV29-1	CSVGGLAGGPGDTQYF	TGCAGCGTTGGCGGACTAGCGGGAGGGCCGGGGGATACGCAGTATTTT
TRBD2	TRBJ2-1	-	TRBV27	CATGGSSGVNEQFF	TGTGCCACCGGGGGGTCCAGTGGTGTCAATGAGCAGTTCTTC
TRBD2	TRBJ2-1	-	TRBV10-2	CASNQREGRNEQFF	TGCGCCAGCAACCAGCGGGAGGGCCGTAATGAGCAGTTCTTC
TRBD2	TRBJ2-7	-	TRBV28	CASSFTSGSNEQYF	TGTGCCAGCAGTTTCACTAGCGGGAGTAACGAGCAGTACTTC
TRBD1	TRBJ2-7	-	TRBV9	CASSATGVAREQYF	TGTGCCAGCAGCGCGACAGGGGTGGCAAGGGAGCAGTACTTC
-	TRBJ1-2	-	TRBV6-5	CASRSGAYGYTF	TGTGCCAGCAGAAGTGGGGCCTATGGCTACACCTTC
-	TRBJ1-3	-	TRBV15	CATSRNRAGNTIYF	TGTGCCACCAGCAGAAACAGGGCCGGAAACACCATATATTTT
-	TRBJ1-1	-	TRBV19	CASSPPRRGGEAFF	TGTGCCAGTAGTCCCCCCCGGCGGGGAGGTGAAGCTTTCTTT
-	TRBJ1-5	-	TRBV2	CASKAVLGNQPQHF	TGTGCCAGCAAAGCGGTGTTGGGCAATCAGCCCCAGCATTTT
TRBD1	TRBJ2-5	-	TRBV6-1	CASSEAMTGSPETQYF	TGTGCCAGCAGTGAAGCAATGACAGGGTCCCCAGAGACCCAGTACTTC
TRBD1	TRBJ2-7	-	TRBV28	CASRSGQGYEQYF	TGTGCCAGCAGGTCCGGACAGGGGTACGAGCAGTACTTC
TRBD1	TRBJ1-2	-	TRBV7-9	CASRRLWQGDPYGYTF	TGTGCCAGCAGACGTCTGTGGCAGGGGGATCCCTATGGCTACACCTTC
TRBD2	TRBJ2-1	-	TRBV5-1	CASSAPGTSDNEQFF	TGCGCCAGCAGCGCCCCCGGGACTAGCGACAATGAGCAGTTCTTC
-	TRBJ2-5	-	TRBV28	CAAYASGAPQETQYF	TGTGCCGCGTATGCGTCTGGGGCTCCCCAAGAGACCCAGTACTTC
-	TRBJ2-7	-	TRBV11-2	CASSPGIGSSYEQYF	TGTGCCAGCAGCCCGGGCATCGGGAGCTCCTACGAGCAGTACTTC
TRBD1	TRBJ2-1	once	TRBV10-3	CAISEGTTGTVFF	TGTGCCATCAGTGAGGGTACTACCGGGACAGTATTCTTC
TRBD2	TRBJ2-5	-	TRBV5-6	CASSTTRLAGGVRETQYF	TGTGCCAGCAGCACCACCAGACTAGCGGGAGGGGTTCGAGAGACCCAGTACTTC
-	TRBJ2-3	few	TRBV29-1	CSVDGPRGDTQYF	TGCAGCGTTGATGGACCGAGAGGGGATACGCAGTATTTT
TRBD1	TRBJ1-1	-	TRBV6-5	CASSYSTGEMNTEAFF	TGTGCCAGCAGTTACAGTACAGGGGAAATGAACACTGAAGCTTTCTTT
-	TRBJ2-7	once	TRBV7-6	CASSPGIYEQYF	TGTGCCAGCAGCCCCGGGATCTACGAGCAGTACTTC
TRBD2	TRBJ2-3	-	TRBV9	CASSVASGLTDTQYF	TGTGCCAGCAGCGTAGCTAGCGGCCTCACAGATACGCAGTATTTT
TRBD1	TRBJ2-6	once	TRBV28	CASSLQGAGGANVLTF	TGTGCCAGCAGTTTACAGGGGGCGGGTGGGGCCAACGTCCTGACTTTC
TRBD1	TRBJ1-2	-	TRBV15	CATSRDIGGGGYTF	TGTGCCACCAGCAGAGATATAGGGGGCGGTGGCTACACCTTC
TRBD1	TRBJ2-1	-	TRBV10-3	CAISEADRGNEQFF	TGTGCCATCAGTGAGGCCGACAGGGGAAATGAGCAGTTCTTC
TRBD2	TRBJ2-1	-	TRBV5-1	CASSLFRTRSYNEQFF	TGCGCCAGCAGCTTGTTTCGGACTAGGTCCTACAATGAGCAGTTCTTC
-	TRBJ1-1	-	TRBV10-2	CATLGESTEAFF	TGCGCCACACTCGGGGAGAGTACTGAAGCTTTCTTT
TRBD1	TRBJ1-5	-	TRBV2	CASSGPGTGANQPQHF	TGTGCCAGCAGTGGGCCCGGGACAGGGGCTAATCAGCCCCAGCATTTT
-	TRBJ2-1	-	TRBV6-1	CASSSASDSYNEQFF	TGTGCCAGCTCCTCAGCTAGCGACTCCTACAATGAGCAGTTCTTC
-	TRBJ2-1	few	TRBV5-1	CASSLAQMADEQFF	TGCGCCAGCAGCTTGGCCCAGATGGCCGATGAGCAGTTCTTC